One and the same sample provided the 23 T cell receptor beta chains below, sequenced in a study of vaccination and CD4 T cells after COVID-19. Sequenced with the Oncomine TCR Beta short-read assay was DNA taken from cultured CD4+ T cells. TCRdb re-called the PCR reads through MiXCR, storing one row per CDR3 protein. Seen here are tens of thousands of distinct CDR3 sequences, roughly a third observed once, and the top ten hold about 3.7%. Their antigen targets remain unknown. The time point was: late sampling 161 to 241 days after vaccination in a few convalescent patients. Sample treatment: roughly 11-day PBMC culture with coronavirus spike peptide pools or control peptides (ViraFEST assay). The input for sequencing was CD4+ T cells from blood, cultured in vitro, taken about 7 months after SARS-CoV-2 vaccination. Receptor source: a human donor who had recovered from COVID-19.

A few counts support this clonotype. This sequence joins TRBV28 and TRBJ2-1; D is ambiguous. V was trimmed by 0 bases and J by 10 bases, leaving 4 bases between them. CDR1 MDHEN and CDR2 SYDVKM come from the germline V gene. This CDR3 is 11 amino acids long. CDR3 DNA: TGTGCCAGCAGTTTATGGGGGGAGCAGTTCTTC. Protein product: CASSLWGEQFF.

V and J are TRBV6-4 and TRBJ2-3, with 10 bases lining up with TRBD2. Germline loops: CDR1 MRHNA, CDR2 SNTAGT. This CDR3 spans 14 amino acids. V lost 5 bases, J lost 3 bases, and 2 bases stayed unmatched. CDR3 nucleotide sequence: TGTGCCAGCAGTCCGGGACTAGCGACAGATACGCAGTATTTT. Protein product: CASSPGLATDTQYF.

The chain employs TRBV10-3 and TRBJ2-7, with TRBD1 matching 9 bases. The CDR3 covers 18 residues. Germline V gene lookup returns CDR1 ENHRY and CDR2 SYGVKD. V dropped 3 bases and J dropped 2; count of bases not matched to a gene: 14. The CDR3: CAISDTPGHGTGTYEQYF. The CDR3, as DNA: TGTGCCATCAGTGATACGCCTGGTCATGGGACAGGGACCTACGAGCAGTACTTC.

V gene TRBV7-9 combines with J gene TRBJ1-2; 7 bases map to TRBD1. The CDR3 spans 12 residues. CDR1 and CDR2 from the germline V gene are SEHNR and FQNEAQ (reference sequence). Germline trimming cut 5 bases from V and 7 bases from J; bases unmatched to any gene: 4. Here the CDR3 DNA reads TGTGCCAGCAGCCTTACAGGGGCTGGCTACACCTTC. The encoded protein is CASSLTGAGYTF.

This sequence joins TRBV20-1 and TRBJ2-7; 10 bases match TRBD2. Germline V gives CDR1 DFQATT, CDR2 SNEGSKA (reference sequence). The CDR3 extends over 14 amino acids. J gave up 2 bases and V 4 bases, and 5 bases lay outside the gene matches. The CDR3 region has the DNA TGCAGTGCTACCCCCGGGACTAGCGCCTACGAGCAGTACTTC. Its translation: CSATPGTSAYEQYF.

This clonotype has only a few counts. V usage is TRBV19 and J usage is TRBJ2-1; possibly TRBD1 for D (6 bases). V lost 3 bases to trimming and J lost 4 bases, with 13 bases between them. Germline CDR1 reads LNHDA; CDR2 reads SQIVND (reference sequence). CDR3 length: 15 amino acids. CDR3 DNA: TGTGCCAGTAGTATGTTGGGGACAAATTACAATGAGCAGTTCTTC. As protein: CASSMLGTNYNEQFF.

This clonotype was counted only a few times. The V and J genes are TRBV19 and TRBJ1-2, with D uncertain. The CDR3 is 14 residues long. Deletions cut 5 bases from V and 8 bases from J, with 18 bases between. Germline V gene lookup returns CDR1 LNHDA and CDR2 SQIVND (reference sequence). The CDR3 protein is CASSVGRPPRGYTF. The CDR3 coding sequence is TGTGCCAGTAGTGTAGGACGTCCTCCAAGAGGCTACACCTTC.

The chain joins TRBV19 to TRBJ2-6; unclear D gene. The CDR3 extends over 15 amino acids. Germline CDR1 is LNHDA and CDR2 is SQIVND (reference sequence). Trimming shortened V by 3 bases and J by 0 bases, and 6 bases separated the two germline ends. Here the CDR3 reads CASSIYGSGANVLTF. CDR3 DNA: TGTGCCAGTAGTATCTACGGCTCTGGGGCCAACGTCCTGACTTTC. Full variable domain (outside the CDR3, taken from reference TRBV19 and TRBJ2-6): DGGITQSPKYLFRKEGQNVTLSCEQNLNHDAMYWYRQDPGQGLRLIYYSQIVNDFQKGDIAEGYSVSREKKESFPLTVTSAQKNPTAFYLCASSIYGSGANVLTFGAGSRLTVL.

This clonotype was seen more than once but under ten times. This chain uses TRBV20-1 with TRBJ2-2; 9 bases fit TRBD2. The CDR3 consists of 15 residues. The germline CDR1 and CDR2 sequences are DFQATT and SNEGSKA (reference sequence). V lost 5 bases, J lost 2 bases, and 6 bases stayed unmatched. The CDR3 region has the DNA TGCAGTGCTCCCTCTAGCGGGGTTAACACCGGGGAGCTGTTTTTT. It translates to CSAPSSGVNTGELFF.

The rearrangement uses TRBV12-3 or TRBV12-4 and TRBJ1-1, with a tentative D call TRBD1 (6 bases). Deletions cut 6 bases from V and 0 bases from J, with 17 bases between. CDR3 length: 16 amino acids. Here the CDR3 reads CASRPLGGYMNTEAFF. Here the CDR3 DNA reads TGTGCCAGCAGGCCCCTCGGGGGCTACATGAACACTGAAGCTTTCTTT.

This clonotype occurred a few times. J is TRBJ2-1 and V is TRBV6-5; TRBD1 matches 11 bases. Germline V CDR1 and CDR2: MNHEY, SVGAGI. V was clipped by 2 bases and J by 7 bases; unmatched bases: 4. The CDR3 is 15 residues long. The CDR3 coding sequence is TGTGCCAGCAGTTACCCGGACAGGGGGCTGAATGAGCAGTTCTTC. Translation: CASSYPDRGLNEQFF.

V gene TRBV11-2 combines with J gene TRBJ2-1; TRBD1 matches at 7 bases. CDR1 is SGHAT, CDR2 FQNNGV, per germline. CDR3 length: 13 residues. With 5 bases clipped from V and 5 bases from J, the junction kept 3 bases outside the gene matches. CDR3 protein: CASSQDRDNEQFF. DNA of the CDR3: TGTGCCAGCAGCCAAGACAGGGACAATGAGCAGTTCTTC.

This clonotype counts as medium-sized. The rearrangement uses TRBV6-2 or TRBV6-3 and TRBJ2-7; D is undetermined. Looked up from germline, CDR1 is MNHEY and CDR2 is SVGEGT. The CDR3 loop spans 14 amino acids. V lost 2 bases and J 0 bases, leaving 8 bases between the germline ends. CDR3 in DNA: TGTGCCAGCAGTTACCGTGCCACCTCCTACGAGCAGTACTTC. This gives the protein CASSYRATSYEQYF.

A few counts support this clonotype. The rearrangement joins TRBV7-2 to TRBJ1-6; 9 bases line up with TRBD1. Per the germline V gene, CDR1 is SGHTA and CDR2 is FQGNSA. With 5 bases clipped from V and 7 bases from J, the junction kept 6 bases outside the gene matches. The CDR3 is made up of 15 amino acids. The DNA for the CDR3 is TGTGCCAGCAGCAAACAGACAGGGGGGAATTCACCCCTCCACTTT. This encodes CASSKQTGGNSPLHF. The variable domain in full, with the rest retrieved from reference TRBV7-2 and TRBJ1-6, is GAGVSQSPSNKVTEKGKDVELRCDPISGHTALYWYRQSLGQGLEFLIYFQGNSAPDKSGLPSDRFSAERTGGSVSTLTIQRTQQEDSAVYLCASSKQTGGNSPLHFGNGTRLTVT.

The chain couples TRBV11-2 to TRBJ1-5; D is ambiguous. V dropped 0 bases and J dropped 7 bases, with 13 bases sitting between them. CDR1 is SGHAT and CDR2 is FQNNGV in the germline V gene. There are 15 residues in the CDR3. The CDR3 loop is CASSLDPGGTQPQHF. CDR3 bases: TGTGCCAGCAGCTTAGATCCTGGCGGTACACAGCCCCAGCATTTT.

This clonotype was detected a few times. At one end, the junction sequence differs from germline, possibly due to a read error. This sequence joins TRBV7-2 and TRBJ1-2, with D tentatively TRBD1 (6 bases). The germline CDR1 and CDR2 sequences are SGHTA and FQGNSA. This CDR3 has 16 amino acids. CDR3 residues: CASSLGRVRGNHGYTF. CDR3 nucleotides: TGTGCCAGCAGCTTAGGGCGCGTCAGGGGTAACCATGGCTACACCTTC.

This chain uses TRBV18 with TRBJ1-1, with 7 bases identical to TRBD1. Trimming removed 3 bases from V and 4 bases from J; junction bases left unmatched: 11. The CDR3 has 16 amino acids. Germline CDR1 is KGHSH and CDR2 is LQKENI. CDR3 sequence (DNA): TGTGCCAGCTCACCCCCTAGTGGGACAGACGGCACTGAAGCTTTCTTT. Its protein is CASSPPSGTDGTEAFF.

V usage is TRBV6-1 and J usage is TRBJ2-1; 11 bases agree with TRBD1. J gave up 16 bases and V 6 bases, and 8 bases lay outside the gene matches. The length of the CDR3 is 12 residues. Germline lookup yields CDR1 MNHNS and CDR2 SASEGT. The CDR3: CASRGDRGADFF. The DNA for the CDR3 is TGTGCCAGCAGAGGGGACAGGGGGGCCGATTTCTTC.

Only a few counts were recorded for this clonotype. The J gene is TRBJ2-3, the V gene TRBV7-8, with 13 bases identical to TRBD2. This CDR3 is 16 amino acids long. With 10 bases clipped from V and 2 bases from J, the junction kept 9 bases outside the gene matches. From germline, CDR1 is SGHVS and CDR2 FQNEAQ. CDR3 in DNA: TGTGCCACCAACACCGGGACTAGCGGGGTCACAGATACGCAGTATTTT. It is translated as CATNTGTSGVTDTQYF.

This clonotype was recorded a few times. The gene calls are TRBV10-3 and TRBJ2-2; TRBD2 matches at 8 bases. The CDR3 spans 15 residues. The trim removed 10 bases at V and 1 base at J, leaving 8 bases unmatched. Germline values: CDR1 ENHRY, CDR2 SYGVKD. CDR3: CASHPGTRNTGELFF. CDR3 in DNA: TGTGCCAGCCATCCCGGGACTAGGAACACCGGGGAGCTGTTTTTT.

The chain is built from TRBV5-6 and TRBJ1-1; the D is unclear. This CDR3 comprises 14 residues. Germline CDR1 is SGHDT and CDR2 is YYEEEE. Deletions cut 0 bases from V and 7 bases from J, with 13 bases between. CDR3 coding DNA: TGTGCCAGCAGCTTGGCCGGAATTTATGGTGAAGCTTTCTTT. This sequence encodes CASSLAGIYGEAFF. The full variable domain, in which reference TRBV5-6 and TRBJ1-1 provide the parts outside the CDR3, is DAGVTQSPTHLIKTRGQQVTLRCSPKSGHDTVSWYQQALGQGPQFIFQYYEEEERQRGNFPDRFSGHQFPNYSSELNVNALLLGDSALYLCASSLAGIYGEAFFGQGTRLTVV.

The chain employs TRBV7-9 and TRBJ2-1, with a tentative D call TRBD2 (5 bases). The CDR3 sequence is 16 residues long. Germline-derived CDR1 and CDR2 are SEHNR and FQNEAQ (reference sequence). Trimming took off 0 bases at V and 0 bases at J, with 9 bases between the two ends. The DNA for the CDR3 is TGTGCCAGCAGCTTAGCGGACTTCTACTCCTACAATGAGCAGTTCTTC. It encodes CASSLADFYSYNEQFF.

The J gene is TRBJ1-2, the V gene TRBV4-2; D might be TRBD1 (6 bases). The CDR3 runs 13 residues. Germline CDR1 LGHNA, CDR2 YNFKEQ. The ends were cut back, 2 bases at V and 6 bases at J, with 10 bases in the middle. CDR3 sequence (DNA): TGTGCCAGCAGCCAACTTCACAGGGATGGCTACACCTTC. This gives the protein CASSQLHRDGYTF.